This T cell receptor beta chain is from a study of blood T cell repertoires in COVID-19. The CDR3 is made up of 13 amino acids. V was trimmed by 6 bases and J by 0 bases, leaving 6 bases between them. Germline CDR1 and CDR2: MNHEY and SVGAGI. Sequenced by immunoSEQ multiplex PCR; TCRdb stores in-frame clones only, minus some. The profile covers roughly 91,000 clones, with 65% to 85% appearing a single time and under 2% taken by the ten largest. The sample taken for sequencing was peripheral blood. The chain is built from TRBV6-5 and TRBJ1-5; D call uncertain. The origin of this receptor is a man between 65 and 85 years old with active or convalescent COVID-19. CDR3 sequence reads: CASRRDSNQPQHF. As DNA, the CDR3 is TGTGCCAGCAGGAGGGATAGCAATCAGCCCCAGCATTTT.